This TCR beta chain was observed in a study of graft-versus-host responses after intestinal transplantation. About the research overall: Multivisceral, liver-intestinal, or isolated intestinal transplants were given to recipients. Once they had received anti-thymocyte globulin induction, all recipients took tacrolimus and steroids for approximately 3 years.

CDR3 length equals 15 residues. CDR1 is SGHTA and CDR2 is FQGNSA in the germline V gene. Trimming at V came to 1 base and at J to 3 bases, leaving 4 bases not matched to a gene. As regards this clone: Its matching antigen is unknown.

Sequencing used immunoSEQ multiplex PCR; TCRdb keeps in-frame clones, though not all of them. The table shows some 83,000 clones, with 91% occurring only once. Sequencing was performed on unstimulated CD4+ T cells sorted from spleen or lymph node cells, taken before intestinal transplant. V gene TRBV7-2 combines with J gene TRBJ2-7; 9 nucleotides line up with TRBD1. The receptor's source is a human donor who received an intestinal transplant. The CDR3 sequence: CASSLGDRAGYEQYF. The CDR3 coding sequence is TGTGCCAGCAGCTTAGGGGACAGGGCTGGCTACGAGCAGTACTTC.